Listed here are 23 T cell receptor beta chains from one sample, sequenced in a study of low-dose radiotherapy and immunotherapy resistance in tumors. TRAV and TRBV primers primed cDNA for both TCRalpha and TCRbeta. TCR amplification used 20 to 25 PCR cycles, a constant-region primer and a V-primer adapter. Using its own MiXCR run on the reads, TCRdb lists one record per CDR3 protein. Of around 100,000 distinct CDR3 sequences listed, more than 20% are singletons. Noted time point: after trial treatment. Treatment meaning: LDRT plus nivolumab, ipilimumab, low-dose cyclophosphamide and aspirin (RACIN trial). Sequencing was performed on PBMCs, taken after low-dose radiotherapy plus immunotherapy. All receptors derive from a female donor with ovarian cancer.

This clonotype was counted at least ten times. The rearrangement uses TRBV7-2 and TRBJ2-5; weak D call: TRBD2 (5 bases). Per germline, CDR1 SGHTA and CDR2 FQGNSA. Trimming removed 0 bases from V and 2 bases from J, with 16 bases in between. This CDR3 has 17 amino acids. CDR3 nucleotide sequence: TGTGCCAGCAGCTTAGCAGTTGCGGGCAGGAGACAAGAGACCCAGTACTTC. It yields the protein CASSLAVAGRRQETQYF.

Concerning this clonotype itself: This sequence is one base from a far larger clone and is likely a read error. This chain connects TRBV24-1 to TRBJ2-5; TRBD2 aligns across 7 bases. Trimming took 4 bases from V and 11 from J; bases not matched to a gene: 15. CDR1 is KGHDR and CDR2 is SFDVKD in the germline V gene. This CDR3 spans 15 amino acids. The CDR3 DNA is TGTGCCACCAGTGACCGTACTAGCGCCTACAATGAGCAGTACTTC. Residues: CATSDRTSAYNEQYF.

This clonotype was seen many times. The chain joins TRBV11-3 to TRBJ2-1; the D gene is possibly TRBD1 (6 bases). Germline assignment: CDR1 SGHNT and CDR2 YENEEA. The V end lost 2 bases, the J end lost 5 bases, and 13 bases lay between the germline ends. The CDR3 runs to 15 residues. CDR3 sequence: CASSLQGPTNNEQFF. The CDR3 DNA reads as TGTGCCAGCAGCTTACAGGGGCCCACCAACAATGAGCAGTTCTTC.

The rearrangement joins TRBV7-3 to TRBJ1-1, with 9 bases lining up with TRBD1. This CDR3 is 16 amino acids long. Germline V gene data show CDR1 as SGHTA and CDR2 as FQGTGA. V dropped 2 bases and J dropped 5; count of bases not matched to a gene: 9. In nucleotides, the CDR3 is TGTGCCAGCAGCTTAGTGCCAGGACAGGGGAGGACTGAAGCTTTCTTT. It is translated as CASSLVPGQGRTEAFF.

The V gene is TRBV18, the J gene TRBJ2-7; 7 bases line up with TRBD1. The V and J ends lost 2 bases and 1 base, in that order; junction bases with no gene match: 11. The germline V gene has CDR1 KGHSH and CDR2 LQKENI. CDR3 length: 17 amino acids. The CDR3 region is CASSPFFRPGQSYEQYF. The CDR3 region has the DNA TGTGCCAGCTCACCATTTTTCCGTCCGGGACAGTCCTACGAGCAGTACTTC.

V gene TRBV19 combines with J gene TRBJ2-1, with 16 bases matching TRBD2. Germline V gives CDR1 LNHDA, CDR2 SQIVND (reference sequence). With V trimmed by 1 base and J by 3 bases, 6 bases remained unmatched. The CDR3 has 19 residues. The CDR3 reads CASSIVGTSGRAGYNEQFF. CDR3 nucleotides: TGTGCCAGTAGTATAGTGGGGACTAGCGGGAGGGCCGGCTACAATGAGCAGTTCTTC.

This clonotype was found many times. Here the CDR3 reads CASSSAGRGYYTDTQYF. As DNA, the CDR3 is TGTGCCAGCAGCTCCGCCGGGCGGGGGTACTACACAGATACGCAGTATTTT. The V call is TRBV7-2, the J call TRBJ2-3; 7 bases match TRBD2. V dropped 4 bases and J dropped 2; count of bases not matched to a gene: 12. Germline CDR1 SGHTA, CDR2 FQGNSA. This CDR3 comprises 17 residues.

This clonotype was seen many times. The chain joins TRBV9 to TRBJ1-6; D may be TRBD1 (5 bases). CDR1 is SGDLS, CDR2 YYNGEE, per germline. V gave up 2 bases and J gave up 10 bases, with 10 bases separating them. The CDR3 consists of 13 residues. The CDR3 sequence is CASSVSGSSPLHF. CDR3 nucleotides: TGTGCCAGCAGCGTTTCAGGGAGCTCACCCCTCCACTTT.

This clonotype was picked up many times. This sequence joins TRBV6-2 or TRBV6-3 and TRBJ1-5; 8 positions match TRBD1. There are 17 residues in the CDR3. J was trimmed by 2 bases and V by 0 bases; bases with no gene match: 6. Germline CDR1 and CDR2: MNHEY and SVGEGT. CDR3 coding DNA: TGTGCCAGCAGTTACTCGAGTCCGGACAGGGGCAATCAGCCCCAGCATTTT. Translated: CASSYSSPDRGNQPQHF.

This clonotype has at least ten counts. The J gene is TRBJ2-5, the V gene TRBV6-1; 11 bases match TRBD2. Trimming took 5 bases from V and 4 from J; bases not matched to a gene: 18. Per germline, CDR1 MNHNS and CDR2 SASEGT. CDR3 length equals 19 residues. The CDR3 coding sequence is TGTGCCAGCAGTCGCCCCCCCGGTAGTAGCGGGGGGGCGGGAGAGACCCAGTACTTC. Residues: CASSRPPGSSGGAGETQYF.

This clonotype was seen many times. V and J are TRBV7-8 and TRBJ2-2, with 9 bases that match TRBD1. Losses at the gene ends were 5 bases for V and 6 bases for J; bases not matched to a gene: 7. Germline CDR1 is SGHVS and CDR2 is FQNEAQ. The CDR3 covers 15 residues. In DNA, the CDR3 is TGTGCCAGCAGCATCACAGGGGGCAGAGCCGGGGAGCTGTTTTTT. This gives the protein CASSITGGRAGELFF.

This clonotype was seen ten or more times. CDR3 residues: CASSLSGTGAGNTIYF. The DNA of the CDR3 is TGTGCCAGCAGTTTATCGGGGACAGGGGCTGGAAACACCATATATTTT. The rearrangement links TRBV27 to TRBJ1-3; 10 bases align to TRBD1. The CDR3 length is 16 residues. CDR1 is MNHEY and CDR2 is SMNVEV in the germline V gene (reference sequence). The V segment lost 0 bases and the J segment 2 bases; nucleotides outside the gene matches: 1.

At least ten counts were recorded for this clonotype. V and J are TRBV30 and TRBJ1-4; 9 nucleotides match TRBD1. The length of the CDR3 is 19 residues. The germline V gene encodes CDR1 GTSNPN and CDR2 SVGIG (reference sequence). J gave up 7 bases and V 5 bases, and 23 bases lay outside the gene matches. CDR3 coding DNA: TGTGCCTGGGTCCCGGGACAGGGACGAAGCCCTTTGGGGGGTGAAAAACTGTTTTTT. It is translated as CAWVPGQGRSPLGGEKLFF.

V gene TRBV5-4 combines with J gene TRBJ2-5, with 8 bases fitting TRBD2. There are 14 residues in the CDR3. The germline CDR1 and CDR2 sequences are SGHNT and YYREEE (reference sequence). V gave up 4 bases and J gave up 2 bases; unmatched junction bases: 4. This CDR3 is CASSPGLAQETQYF. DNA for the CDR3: TGTGCCAGCAGCCCTGGACTAGCTCAAGAGACCCAGTACTTC.

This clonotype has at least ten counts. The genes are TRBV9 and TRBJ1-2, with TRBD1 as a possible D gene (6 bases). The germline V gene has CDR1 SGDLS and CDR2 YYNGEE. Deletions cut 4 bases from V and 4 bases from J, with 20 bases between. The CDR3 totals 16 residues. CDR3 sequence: CASSMIPREGGYGYTF. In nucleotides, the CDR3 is TGTGCCAGCAGCATGATTCCCAGGGAAGGGGGCTATGGCTACACCTTC. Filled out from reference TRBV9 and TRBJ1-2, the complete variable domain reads DSGVTQTPKHLITATGQRVTLRCSPRSGDLSVYWYQQSLDQGLQFLIQYYNGEERAKGNILERFSAQQFPDLHSELNLSSLELGDSALYFCASSMIPREGGYGYTFGSGTRLTVV.

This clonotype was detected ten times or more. CDR3 bases: TGCAGTGCTAGAGACAAGCCTGAATCAAATGAGCAGTTCTTC. Translating it yields CSARDKPESNEQFF. This chain uses TRBV20-1 with TRBJ2-1; D ambiguous. The germline V gene encodes CDR1 DFQATT and CDR2 SNEGSKA (reference sequence). Trimming cost V 0 bases and J 7 bases, with 13 bases left between them. This CDR3 is built from 14 residues.

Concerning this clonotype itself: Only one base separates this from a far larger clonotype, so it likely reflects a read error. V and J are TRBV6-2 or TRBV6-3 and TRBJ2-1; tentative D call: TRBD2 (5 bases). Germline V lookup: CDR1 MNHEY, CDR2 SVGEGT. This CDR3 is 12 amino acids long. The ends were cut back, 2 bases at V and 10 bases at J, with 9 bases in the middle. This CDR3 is CASSYVGGEQFF. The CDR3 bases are TGTGCCAGCAGTTACGTCGGAGGAGAGCAGTTCTTC.

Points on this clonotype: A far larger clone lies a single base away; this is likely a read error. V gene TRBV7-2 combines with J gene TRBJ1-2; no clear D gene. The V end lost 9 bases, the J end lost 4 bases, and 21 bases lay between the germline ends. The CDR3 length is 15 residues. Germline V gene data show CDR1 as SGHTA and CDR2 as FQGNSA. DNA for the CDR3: TGTGCCAGTAGTCGAGTTAGACGGGCTAGCTATGGCTACACCTTC. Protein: CASSRVRRASYGYTF.

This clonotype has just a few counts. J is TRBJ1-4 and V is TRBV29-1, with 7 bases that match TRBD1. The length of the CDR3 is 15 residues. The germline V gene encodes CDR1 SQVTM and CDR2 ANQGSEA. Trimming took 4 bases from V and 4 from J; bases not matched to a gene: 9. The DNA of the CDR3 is TGCAGCGTTGGGACAGGCCTCGGCTTTAATGAAAAACTGTTTTTT. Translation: CSVGTGLGFNEKLFF. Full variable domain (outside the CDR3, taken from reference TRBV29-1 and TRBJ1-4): SAVISQKPSRDICQRGTSLTIQCQVDSQVTMMFWYRQQPGQSLTLIATANQGSEATYESGFVIDKFPISRPNLTFSTLTVSNMSPEDSSIYLCSVGTGLGFNEKLFFGSGTQLSVL.

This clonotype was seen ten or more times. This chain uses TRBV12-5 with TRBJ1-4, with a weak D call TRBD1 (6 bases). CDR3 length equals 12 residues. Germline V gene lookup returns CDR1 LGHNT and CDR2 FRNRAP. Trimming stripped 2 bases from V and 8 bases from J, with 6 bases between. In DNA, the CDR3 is TGTGCTAGTGGTTTGACAGGGGAAAAACTGTTTTTT. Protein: CASGLTGEKLFF.

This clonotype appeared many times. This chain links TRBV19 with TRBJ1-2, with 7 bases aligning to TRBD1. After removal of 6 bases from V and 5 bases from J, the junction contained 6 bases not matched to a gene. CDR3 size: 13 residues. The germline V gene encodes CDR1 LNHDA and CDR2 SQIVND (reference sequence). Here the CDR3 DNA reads TGTGCCAGTAGAAGACAGGGAGGATATGGCTACACCTTC. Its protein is CASRRQGGYGYTF.

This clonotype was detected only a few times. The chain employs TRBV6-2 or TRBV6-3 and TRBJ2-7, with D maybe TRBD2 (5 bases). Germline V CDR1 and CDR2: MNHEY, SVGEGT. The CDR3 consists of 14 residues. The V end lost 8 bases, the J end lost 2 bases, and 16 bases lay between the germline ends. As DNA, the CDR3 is TGTGCCAGCTTTGGACTGCTAGATCCCTACGAGCAGTACTTC. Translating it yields CASFGLLDPYEQYF.

CDR3 amino acids: CASSGPGLAGVWNTDTQYF. In DNA form, the CDR3 reads TGTGCCAGCAGTGGACCGGGACTAGCGGGAGTCTGGAACACAGATACGCAGTATTTT. The chain carries TRBV6-5 and TRBJ2-3, with 14 nucleotides matching TRBD2. Germline CDR1 reads MNHEY; CDR2 reads SVGAGI. V trimming: 5 bases; J trimming: 2 bases; junction bases outside the gene matches: 12. The CDR3 has 19 residues.